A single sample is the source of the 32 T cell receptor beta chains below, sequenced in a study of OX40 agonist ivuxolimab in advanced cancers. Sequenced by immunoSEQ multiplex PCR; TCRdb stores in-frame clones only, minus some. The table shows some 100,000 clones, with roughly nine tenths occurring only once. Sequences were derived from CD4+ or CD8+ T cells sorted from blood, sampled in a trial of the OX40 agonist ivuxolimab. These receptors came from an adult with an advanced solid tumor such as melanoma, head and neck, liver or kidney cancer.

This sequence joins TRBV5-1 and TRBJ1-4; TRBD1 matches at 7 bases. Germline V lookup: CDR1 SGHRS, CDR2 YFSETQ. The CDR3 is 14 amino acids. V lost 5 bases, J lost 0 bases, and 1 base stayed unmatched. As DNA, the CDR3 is TGCGCCAGCAGTACAGGGGCAACTAATGAAAAACTGTTTTTT. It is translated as CASSTGATNEKLFF.

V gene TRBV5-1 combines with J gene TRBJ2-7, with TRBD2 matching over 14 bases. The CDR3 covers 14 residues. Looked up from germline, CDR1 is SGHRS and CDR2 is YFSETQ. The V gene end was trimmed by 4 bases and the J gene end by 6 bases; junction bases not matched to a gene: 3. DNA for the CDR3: TGCGCCAGCAGCCCCGGGACTAGCGGGAGCGAGCAGTACTTC. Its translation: CASSPGTSGSEQYF.

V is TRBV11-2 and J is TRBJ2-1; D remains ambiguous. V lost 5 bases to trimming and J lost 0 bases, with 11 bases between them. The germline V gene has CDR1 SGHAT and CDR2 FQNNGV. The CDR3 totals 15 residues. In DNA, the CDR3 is TGTGCCAGCAGCCGAGGTTCGACCTCCTACAATGAGCAGTTCTTC. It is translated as CASSRGSTSYNEQFF.

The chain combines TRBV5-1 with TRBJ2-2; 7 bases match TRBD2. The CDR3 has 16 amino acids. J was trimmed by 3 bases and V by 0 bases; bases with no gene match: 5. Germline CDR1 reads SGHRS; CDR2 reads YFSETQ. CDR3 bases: TGCGCCAGCAGCTTGGATGAGCGGGGATACACCGGGGAGCTGTTTTTT. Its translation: CASSLDERGYTGELFF.

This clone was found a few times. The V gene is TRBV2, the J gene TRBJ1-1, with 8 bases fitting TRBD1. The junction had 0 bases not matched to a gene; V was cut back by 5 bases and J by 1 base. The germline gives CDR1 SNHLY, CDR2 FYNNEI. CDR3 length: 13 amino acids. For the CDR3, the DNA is TGTGCCAGCAGTCAGGGGGCGAACACTGAAGCTTTCTTT. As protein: CASSQGANTEAFF.

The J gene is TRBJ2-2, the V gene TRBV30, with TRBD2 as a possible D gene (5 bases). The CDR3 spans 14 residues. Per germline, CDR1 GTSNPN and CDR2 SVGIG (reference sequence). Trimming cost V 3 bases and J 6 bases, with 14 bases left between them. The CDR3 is CAWRWRRRAGELFF. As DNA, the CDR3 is TGTGCCTGGAGATGGAGGAGGCGGGCCGGGGAGCTGTTTTTT.

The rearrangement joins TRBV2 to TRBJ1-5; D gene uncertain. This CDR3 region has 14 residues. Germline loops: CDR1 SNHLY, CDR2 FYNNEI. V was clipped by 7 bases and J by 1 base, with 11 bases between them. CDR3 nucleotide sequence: TGTGCCAGCACCCGAAAACGGAGCAATCAGCCCCAGCATTTT. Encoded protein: CASTRKRSNQPQHF.

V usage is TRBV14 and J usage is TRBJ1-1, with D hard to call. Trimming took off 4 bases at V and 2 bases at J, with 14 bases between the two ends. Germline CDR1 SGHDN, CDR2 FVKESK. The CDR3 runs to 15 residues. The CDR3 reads CASSPLGAFNTEAFF. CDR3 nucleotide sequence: TGTGCCAGCAGCCCCCTCGGTGCGTTTAACACTGAAGCTTTCTTT. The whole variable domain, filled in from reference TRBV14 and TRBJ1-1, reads EAGVTQFPSHSVIEKGQTVTLRCDPISGHDNLYWYRRVMGKEIKFLLHFVKESKQDESGMPNNRFLAERTGGTYSTLKVQPAELEDSGVYFCASSPLGAFNTEAFFGQGTRLTVV.

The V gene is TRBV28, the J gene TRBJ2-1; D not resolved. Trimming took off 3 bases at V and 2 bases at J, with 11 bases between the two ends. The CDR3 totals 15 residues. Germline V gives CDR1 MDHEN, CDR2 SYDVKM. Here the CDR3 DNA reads TGTGCCAGCAGTTTTTTGTCCAAGGCCTACAATGAGCAGTTCTTC. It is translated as CASSFLSKAYNEQFF.

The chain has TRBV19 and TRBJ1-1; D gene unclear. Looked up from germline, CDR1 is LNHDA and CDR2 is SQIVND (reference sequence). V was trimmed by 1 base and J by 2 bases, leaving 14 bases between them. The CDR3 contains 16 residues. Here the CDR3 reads CASSIGRSRRNTEAFF. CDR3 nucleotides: TGTGCCAGTAGTATAGGAAGGAGTAGGAGAAACACTGAAGCTTTCTTT.

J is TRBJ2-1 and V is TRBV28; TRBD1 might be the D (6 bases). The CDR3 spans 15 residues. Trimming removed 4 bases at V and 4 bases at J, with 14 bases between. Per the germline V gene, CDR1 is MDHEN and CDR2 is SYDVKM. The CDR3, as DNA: TGTGCCAGCAGTTCGGCGGACAGAGTTTACAATGAGCAGTTCTTC. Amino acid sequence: CASSSADRVYNEQFF.

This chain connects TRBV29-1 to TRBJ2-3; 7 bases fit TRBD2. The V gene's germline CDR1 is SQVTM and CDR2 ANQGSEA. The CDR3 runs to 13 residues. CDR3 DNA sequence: TGCGGGGGGGGAGGAACGACCACAGATACGCAGTATTTT. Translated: CGGGGTTTDTQYF.

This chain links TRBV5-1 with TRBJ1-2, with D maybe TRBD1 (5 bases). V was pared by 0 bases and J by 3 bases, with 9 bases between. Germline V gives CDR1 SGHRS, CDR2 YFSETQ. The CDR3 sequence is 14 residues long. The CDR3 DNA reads TGCGCCAGCAGCTTGGCCACGACAGACTATGGCTACACCTTC. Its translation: CASSLATTDYGYTF. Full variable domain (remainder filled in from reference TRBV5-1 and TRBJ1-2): KAGVTQTPRYLIKTRGQQVTLSCSPISGHRSVSWYQQTPGQGLQFLFEYFSETQRNKGNFPGRFSGRQFSNSRSEMNVSTLELGDSALYLCASSLATTDYGYTFGSGTRLTVV.

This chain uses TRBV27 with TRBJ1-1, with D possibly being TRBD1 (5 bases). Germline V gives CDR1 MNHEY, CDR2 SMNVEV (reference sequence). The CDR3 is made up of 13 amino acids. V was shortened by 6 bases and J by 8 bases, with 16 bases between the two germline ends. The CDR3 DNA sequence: TGTGCCAGCAGGGGGGAGGGACGGCGCGAAGCTTTCTTT. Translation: CASRGEGRREAFF.

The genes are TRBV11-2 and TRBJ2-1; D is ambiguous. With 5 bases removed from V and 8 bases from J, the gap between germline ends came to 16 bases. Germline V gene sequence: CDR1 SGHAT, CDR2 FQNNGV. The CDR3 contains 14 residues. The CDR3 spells CASSLSALEHEQFF. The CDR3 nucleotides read TGTGCCAGCAGCCTCTCGGCGCTAGAGCATGAGCAGTTCTTC. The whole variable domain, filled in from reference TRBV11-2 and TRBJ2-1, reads EAGVAQSPRYKIIEKRQSVAFWCNPISGHATLYWYQQILGQGPKLLIQFQNNGVVDDSQLPKDRFSAERLKGVDSTLKIQPAKLEDSAVYLCASSLSALEHEQFFGPGTRLTVL.

The CDR3 nucleotides are TGCAGCGTTGGTGGCTATCAAGAGACCCAGTACTTC. Its translation is CSVGGYQETQYF. The chain is built from TRBV29-1 and TRBJ2-5; D gene unclear. The CDR3 is 12 residues long. V was pared by 4 bases and J by 2 bases, with 8 bases between. Germline assignment: CDR1 SQVTM and CDR2 ANQGSEA.

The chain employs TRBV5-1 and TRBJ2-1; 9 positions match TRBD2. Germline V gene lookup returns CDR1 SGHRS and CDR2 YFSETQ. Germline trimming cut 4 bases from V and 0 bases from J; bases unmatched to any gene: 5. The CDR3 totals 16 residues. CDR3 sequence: CASSMLAGSSYNEQFF. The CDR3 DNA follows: TGCGCCAGCAGCATGCTAGCGGGAAGCTCCTACAATGAGCAGTTCTTC.

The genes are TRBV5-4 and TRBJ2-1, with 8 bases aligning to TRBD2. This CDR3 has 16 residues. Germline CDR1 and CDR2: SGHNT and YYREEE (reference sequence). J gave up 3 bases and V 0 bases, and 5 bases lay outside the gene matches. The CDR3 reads CASSLAGSGIYNEQFF. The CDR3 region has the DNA TGTGCCAGCAGCTTGGCGGGTAGCGGGATCTACAATGAGCAGTTCTTC. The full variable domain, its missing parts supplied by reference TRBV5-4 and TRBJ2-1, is ETGVTQSPTHLIKTRGQQVTLRCSSQSGHNTVSWYQQALGQGPQFIFQYYREEENGRGNFPPRFSGLQFPNYSSELNVNALELDDSALYLCASSLAGSGIYNEQFFGPGTRLTVL.

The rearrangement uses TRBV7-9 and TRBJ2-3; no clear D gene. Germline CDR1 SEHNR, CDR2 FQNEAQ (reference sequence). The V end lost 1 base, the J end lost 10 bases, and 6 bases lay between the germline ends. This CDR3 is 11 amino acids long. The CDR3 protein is CASSLGGPQYF. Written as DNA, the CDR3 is TGTGCCAGCAGCTTAGGTGGACCGCAGTATTTT.

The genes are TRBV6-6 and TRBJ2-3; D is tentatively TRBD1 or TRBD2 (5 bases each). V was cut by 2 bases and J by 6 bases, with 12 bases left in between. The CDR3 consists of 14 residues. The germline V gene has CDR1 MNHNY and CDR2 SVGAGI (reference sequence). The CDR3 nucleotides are TGTGCCAGCAGTTACACAAGGGGAGAGGATACGCAGTATTTT. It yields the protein CASSYTRGEDTQYF.

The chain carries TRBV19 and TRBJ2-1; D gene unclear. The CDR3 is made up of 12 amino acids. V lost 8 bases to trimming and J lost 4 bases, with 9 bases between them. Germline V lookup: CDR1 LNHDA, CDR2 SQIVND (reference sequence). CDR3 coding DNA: TGTGCCAGTCTATCATTGTACAATGAGCAGTTCTTC. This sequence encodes CASLSLYNEQFF. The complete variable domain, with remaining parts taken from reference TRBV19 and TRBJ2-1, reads DGGITQSPKYLFRKEGQNVTLSCEQNLNHDAMYWYRQDPGQGLRLIYYSQIVNDFQKGDIAEGYSVSREKKESFPLTVTSAQKNPTAFYLCASLSLYNEQFFGPGTRLTVL.

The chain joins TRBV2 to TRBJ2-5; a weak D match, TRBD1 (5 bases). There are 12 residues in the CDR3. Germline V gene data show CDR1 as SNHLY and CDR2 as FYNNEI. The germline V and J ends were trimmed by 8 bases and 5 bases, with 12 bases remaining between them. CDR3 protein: CASGPGRETQYF. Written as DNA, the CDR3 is TGTGCCAGCGGCCCAGGGCGGGAGACCCAGTACTTC.

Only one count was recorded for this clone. This CDR3 reads CASSLSGGSEKLFF. The CDR3 region has the DNA TGTGCCAGCAGTTTATCGGGGGGGAGTGAAAAACTGTTTTTT. The V gene is TRBV28, the J gene TRBJ1-4, with D perhaps matching TRBD1 (5 bases). The germline V gene has CDR1 MDHEN and CDR2 SYDVKM. CDR3 size: 14 residues. Trimming pared 1 base from V and 7 bases from J, leaving 10 bases between.

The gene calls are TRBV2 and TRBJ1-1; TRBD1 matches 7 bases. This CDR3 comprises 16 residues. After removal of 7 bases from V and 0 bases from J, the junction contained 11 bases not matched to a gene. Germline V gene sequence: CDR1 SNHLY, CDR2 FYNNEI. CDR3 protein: CASTAGQRRMNTEAFF. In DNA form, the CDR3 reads TGTGCCAGCACTGCGGGACAGAGACGAATGAACACTGAAGCTTTCTTT. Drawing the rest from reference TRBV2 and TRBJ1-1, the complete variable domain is EPEVTQTPSHQVTQMGQEVILRCVPISNHLYFYWYRQILGQKVEFLVSFYNNEISEKSEIFDDQFSVERPDGSNFTLKIRSTKLEDSAMYFCASTAGQRRMNTEAFFGQGTRLTVV.

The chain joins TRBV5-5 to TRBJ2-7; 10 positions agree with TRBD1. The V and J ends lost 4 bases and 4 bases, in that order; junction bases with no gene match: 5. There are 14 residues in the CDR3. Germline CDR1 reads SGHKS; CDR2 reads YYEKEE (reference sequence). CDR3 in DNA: TGTGCCAGCAGCCCTTGGACAGGGGGTTACGAGCAGTACTTC. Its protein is CASSPWTGGYEQYF.

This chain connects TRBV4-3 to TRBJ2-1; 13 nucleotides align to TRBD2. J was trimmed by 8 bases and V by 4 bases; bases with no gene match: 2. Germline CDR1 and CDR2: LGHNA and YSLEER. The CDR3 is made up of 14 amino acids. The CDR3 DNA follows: TGCGCCAGCAGCCGGGGACTAGCGGGGTATGAGCAGTTCTTC. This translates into CASSRGLAGYEQFF.

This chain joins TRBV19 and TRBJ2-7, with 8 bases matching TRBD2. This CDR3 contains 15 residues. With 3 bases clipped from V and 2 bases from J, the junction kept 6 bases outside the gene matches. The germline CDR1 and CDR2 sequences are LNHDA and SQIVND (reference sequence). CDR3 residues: CASSIGLAGPYEQYF. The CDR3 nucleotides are TGTGCCAGTAGTATCGGGCTAGCGGGTCCCTACGAGCAGTACTTC.

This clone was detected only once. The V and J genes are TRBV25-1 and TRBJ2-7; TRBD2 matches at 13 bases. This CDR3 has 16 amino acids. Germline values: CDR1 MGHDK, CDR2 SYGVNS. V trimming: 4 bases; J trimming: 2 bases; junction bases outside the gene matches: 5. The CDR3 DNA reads TGTGCCAGCAGTGCCTCCGGGACTAGCGGGGCCTACGAGCAGTACTTC. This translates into CASSASGTSGAYEQYF.

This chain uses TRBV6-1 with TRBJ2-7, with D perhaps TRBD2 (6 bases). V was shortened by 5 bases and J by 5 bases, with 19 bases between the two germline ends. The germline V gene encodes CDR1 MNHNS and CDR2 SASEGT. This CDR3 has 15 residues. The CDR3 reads CASSPRGPAADEQYF. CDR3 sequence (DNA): TGTGCCAGCAGTCCGCGGGGCCCGGCAGCGGACGAGCAGTACTTC.

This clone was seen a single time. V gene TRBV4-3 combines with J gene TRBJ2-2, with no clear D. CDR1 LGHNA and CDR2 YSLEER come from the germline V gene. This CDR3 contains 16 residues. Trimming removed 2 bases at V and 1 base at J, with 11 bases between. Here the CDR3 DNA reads TGCGCCAGCAGCCAACCCCCGGCTGGGAACACCGGGGAGCTGTTTTTT. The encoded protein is CASSQPPAGNTGELFF.

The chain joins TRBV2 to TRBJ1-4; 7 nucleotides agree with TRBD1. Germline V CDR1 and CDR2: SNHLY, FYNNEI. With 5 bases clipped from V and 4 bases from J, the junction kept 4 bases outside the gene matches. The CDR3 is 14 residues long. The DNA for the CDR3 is TGTGCCAGCAGTTTCCAGGGGGTTAATGAAAAACTGTTTTTT. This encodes CASSFQGVNEKLFF.

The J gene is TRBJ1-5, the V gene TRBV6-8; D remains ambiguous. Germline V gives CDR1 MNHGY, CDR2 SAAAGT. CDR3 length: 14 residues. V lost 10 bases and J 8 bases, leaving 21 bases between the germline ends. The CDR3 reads CANLFMGVSEPQHF. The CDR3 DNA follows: TGTGCCAATCTCTTCATGGGTGTATCCGAGCCCCAGCATTTT.